The 12 T cell receptor beta chains in this list originate from one sample, sequenced in a study of blood T cell repertoires in COVID-19. Generated by immunoSEQ multiplex PCR, the TCRdb table keeps only in-frame clones and is missing some. The table has some 400,000 clones, around 90% seen once; the top ten hold about 7%. The material sequenced was peripheral blood. These receptors all stem from a man younger than 35 with active or convalescent COVID-19.

The chain uses TRBV6-5 and TRBJ2-1; D is uncertain. There are 11 residues in the CDR3. The germline V gene has CDR1 MNHEY and CDR2 SVGAGI. V was shortened by 8 bases and J by 6 bases, with 8 bases between the two germline ends. The CDR3 reads CASGWSNEQFF. For the CDR3, the DNA is TGTGCCAGCGGGTGGAGCAATGAGCAGTTCTTC.

J is TRBJ1-3 and V is TRBV2; 8 bases align to TRBD1. The CDR3 is 15 residues long. Per germline, CDR1 SNHLY and CDR2 FYNNEI. V trimming: 3 bases; J trimming: 7 bases; junction bases outside the gene matches: 8. The CDR3 region has the DNA TGTGCCAGCAGTGATTGGACAGGGAAAGGCAACACCATATATTTT. This translates into CASSDWTGKGNTIYF.

V usage is TRBV23-1 and J usage is TRBJ1-1; D gene ambiguous. TRBV23-1 is an ORF for which the function is uncertain. CDR3 size: 18 residues. Trimming cost V 0 bases and J 1 base, with 18 bases left between them. This CDR3 is CASSQSLRHPLKNTEAFF. The CDR3 nucleotides read TGCGCCAGCAGTCAATCTTTGCGACATCCCTTAAAGAACACTGAAGCTTTCTTT.

This clone was found once. The rearrangement joins TRBV20-1 to TRBJ2-2, with a possible D match to TRBD2 (5 bases). The CDR3 runs 11 residues. Germline-derived CDR1 and CDR2 are DFQATT and SNEGSKA (reference sequence). V was pared by 3 bases and J by 13 bases, with 12 bases between. CDR3 protein: CSASWTAGLFF. CDR3 bases: TGCAGTGCTAGTTGGACTGCCGGGCTGTTTTTT.

The J gene is TRBJ1-3, the V gene TRBV5-6; 10 bases align to TRBD1. V dropped 3 bases and J dropped 3; count of bases not matched to a gene: 6. Germline V gene sequence: CDR1 SGHDT, CDR2 YYEEEE. CDR3 length: 16 amino acids. The CDR3, as DNA: TGTGCCAGCAGCTATCTGGGGGACAGGGGTGGAAACACCATATATTTT. Translating it yields CASSYLGDRGGNTIYF.

Of note for this clone: Other DNA variants within this sample encode the same CDR3. J is TRBJ1-2 and V is TRBV6-5; no clear D. The CDR3 has 13 residues. CDR1 is MNHEY, CDR2 SVGAGI, per germline. V was pared by 0 bases and J by 1 base, with 3 bases between. The CDR3 bases are TGTGCCAGCAGTTACTCGAGTAACTATGGCTACACCTTC. This codes for CASSYSSNYGYTF.

This rearrangement joins TRBV14 to TRBJ1-1; possibly TRBD1 for D (5 bases). The CDR3 is 13 amino acids. V was pared by 3 bases and J by 3 bases, with 8 bases between. CDR1 and CDR2 (germline): SGHDN, FVKESK. In DNA form, the CDR3 reads TGTGCCAGCAGCCACTTAGGGGACACTGAAGCTTTCTTT. This encodes CASSHLGDTEAFF.

The chain links TRBV5-6 to TRBJ1-2, with 12 positions matching TRBD1. This CDR3 has 17 residues. After removal of 0 bases from V and 5 bases from J, the junction contained 8 bases not matched to a gene. CDR1 SGHDT and CDR2 YYEEEE come from the germline V gene. This CDR3 is CASSLEGDRGRWYGYTF. The CDR3 DNA reads TGTGCCAGCAGCTTGGAAGGGGACAGGGGGCGGTGGTATGGCTACACCTTC.

V usage is TRBV7-9 and J usage is TRBJ1-2, with TRBD1 as a possible D gene (5 bases). The CDR3 spans 14 residues. Germline V gene lookup returns CDR1 SEHNR and CDR2 FQNEAQ (reference sequence). Trimming left V 5 bases short and J 2 bases short, with 12 bases between. This chain's CDR3 is CASSSPTENYGYTF. The CDR3 nucleotides read TGTGCCAGCAGCAGCCCGACAGAGAACTATGGCTACACCTTC.

This rearrangement joins TRBV7-3 to TRBJ1-1, with a possible D match to TRBD1 (5 bases). The V gene lost 2 bases and the J gene lost 4 bases, with 14 bases spanning the gap. The germline CDR1 and CDR2 sequences are SGHTA and FQGTGA. This CDR3 spans 15 amino acids. The CDR3 DNA is TGTGCCAGCAGCTTAGCCGGGGGTAGGGGCACTGAAGCTTTCTTT. Its protein is CASSLAGGRGTEAFF.

The rearrangement links TRBV6-5 to TRBJ1-3; TRBD1 might be the D (6 bases). Trimming cost V 7 bases and J 2 bases, with 15 bases left between them. The CDR3 is 15 residues long. In germline, CDR1 is MNHEY, CDR2 SVGAGI. The CDR3 DNA reads TGTGCCAGCACCAGGGGCGGACTCGCTGGAAACACCATATATTTT. As protein: CASTRGGLAGNTIYF.

V usage is TRBV4-2 and J usage is TRBJ1-2; D unclear. The V end lost 3 bases, the J end lost 4 bases, and 9 bases lay between the germline ends. Per germline, CDR1 LGHNA and CDR2 YNFKEQ. The CDR3 sequence is 13 residues long. The CDR3 is CASSHRGFYGYTF. DNA of the CDR3: TGTGCCAGCAGCCATCGAGGGTTCTATGGCTACACCTTC.